This T cell receptor (beta chain) was retrieved from a study of T cells after yellow fever vaccination. Study observations and caveats: At approximately 96% for CD4 and about 91% for CD8, most primary-vaccination clones showed up again after the booster.

Of note for this clonotype: Its specificity is unknown.

After removal of 7 bases from V and 2 bases from J, the junction contained 9 bases not matched to a gene. In germline, CDR1 is SGHRS, CDR2 YFSETQ. The CDR3 extends over 15 amino acids. MiXCR, run by TCRdb on the 5' RACE reads, gives a single entry per CDR3 protein. The table has 450,000 to 650,000 distinct CDR3 sequences, about 13% seen once. The TCR comes from a man younger than 45 who received the YFV17D yellow fever vaccine. The rearrangement uses TRBV5-1 and TRBJ2-3, with 8 bases matching TRBD2. Sequences were derived from PBMCs, sampled on the day of the yellow fever booster vaccination. In nucleotides, the CDR3 is TGCGCCAGCCGGATAGCGGGACAAATCACAGATACGCAGTATTTT. It yields the protein CASRIAGQITDTQYF.